This TCR beta chain is from a study of T cell changes during pregnancy in multiple sclerosis (dated by TCRdb to between 2017 and 2020). Notes on the research overall: The study examined how the T cell repertoire changed over the course of pregnancy in women with multiple sclerosis.

Counted from cysteine to phenylalanine, this CDR3 has 16 amino acids. Only the CDR3 DNA stays, 48 bases, in frame from base 1. Via the germline V gene, CDR1 is SGHRS and CDR2 YFSETQ. Unmatched junction bases come to 9, with V trimmed by 4 bases and J by 2 bases. Turning to this clone: There is no known antigen for this receptor. Per-base qualities were not stored, and no clone one base away is much larger.

Library method: the immunoSEQ multiplex PCR assay. Here the immuneACCESS table is served through TCRdb, limited to in-frame sequences with V and J called. Missing clones are a known gap in these copies; in checked studies unresolved V genes cover under half, and the rest lacks a known reason. The sample contains 65,000 to 90,000 clones, around nine tenths of them found a single time. The ten largest clones add up to around 2% of the sample. The source of this sequence is a female donor with multiple sclerosis, enrolled in a pregnancy study. Sequenced material: peripheral blood, taken in the second trimester of pregnancy. The rearranged segments are TRBV5-1 and TRBJ2-5, with 9 junctional bases fitting TRBD2. CDR3 reads: CASSPLVAGVQETQYF. The bases read TGCGCCAGCAGCCCCTTGGTAGCGGGAGTTCAAGAGACCCAGTACTTC. The variable domain in full, with residues beyond the CDR3 obtained from the reference TRBV5-1 and TRBJ2-5 genes, is KAGVTQTPRYLIKTRGQQVTLSCSPISGHRSVSWYQQTPGQGLQFLFEYFSETQRNKGNFPGRFSGRQFSNSRSEMNVSTLELGDSALYLCASSPLVAGVQETQYFGPGTRLLVL.